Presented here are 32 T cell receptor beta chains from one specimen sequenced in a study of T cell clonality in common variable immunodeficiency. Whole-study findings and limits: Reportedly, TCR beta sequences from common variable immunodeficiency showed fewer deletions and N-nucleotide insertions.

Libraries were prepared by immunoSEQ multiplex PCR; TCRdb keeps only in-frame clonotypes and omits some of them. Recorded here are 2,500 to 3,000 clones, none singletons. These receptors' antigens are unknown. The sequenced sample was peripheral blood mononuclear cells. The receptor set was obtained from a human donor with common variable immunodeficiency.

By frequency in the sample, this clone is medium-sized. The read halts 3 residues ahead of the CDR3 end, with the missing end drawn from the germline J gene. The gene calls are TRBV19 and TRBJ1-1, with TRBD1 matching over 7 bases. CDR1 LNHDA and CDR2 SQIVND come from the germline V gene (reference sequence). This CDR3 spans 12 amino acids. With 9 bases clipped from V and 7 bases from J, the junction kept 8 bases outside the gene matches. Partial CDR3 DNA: TGTGCCAGCGCAGGACAGGTTGATGAA. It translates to CASAGQVDE. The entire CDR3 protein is CASAGQVDEAFF.

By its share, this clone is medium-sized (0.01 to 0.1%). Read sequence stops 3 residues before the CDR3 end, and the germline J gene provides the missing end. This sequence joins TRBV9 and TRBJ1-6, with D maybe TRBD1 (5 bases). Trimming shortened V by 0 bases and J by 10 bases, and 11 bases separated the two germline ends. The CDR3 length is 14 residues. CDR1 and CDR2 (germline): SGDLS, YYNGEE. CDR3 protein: CASSVEGVESPLHF. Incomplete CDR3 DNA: TGTGCCAGCAGCGTAGAAGGGGTTGAGTCACCC. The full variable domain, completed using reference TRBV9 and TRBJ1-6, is DSGVTQTPKHLITATGQRVTLRCSPRSGDLSVYWYQQSLDQGLQFLIQYYNGEERAKGNILERFSAQQFPDLHSELNLSSLELGDSALYFCASSVEGVESPLHFGNGTRLTVT.

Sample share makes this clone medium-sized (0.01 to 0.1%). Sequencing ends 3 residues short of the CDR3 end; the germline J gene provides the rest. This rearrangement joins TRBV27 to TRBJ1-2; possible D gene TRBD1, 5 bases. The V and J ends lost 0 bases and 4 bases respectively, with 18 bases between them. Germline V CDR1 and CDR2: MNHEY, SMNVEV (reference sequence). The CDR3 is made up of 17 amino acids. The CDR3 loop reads CASSLSVYLRQTYGYTF. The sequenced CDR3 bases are TGTGCCAGCAGTTTATCGGTTTATCTTCGACAGACCTATGGC.

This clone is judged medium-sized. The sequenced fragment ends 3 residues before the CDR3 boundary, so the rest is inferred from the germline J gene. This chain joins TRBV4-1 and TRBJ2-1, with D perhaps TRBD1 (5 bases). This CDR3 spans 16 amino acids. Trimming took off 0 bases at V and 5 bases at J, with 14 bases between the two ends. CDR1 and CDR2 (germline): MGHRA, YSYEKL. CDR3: CASSQDSQGLNNEQFF. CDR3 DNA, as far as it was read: TGCGCCAGCAGCCAAGATTCCCAGGGCTTAAACAATGAG.

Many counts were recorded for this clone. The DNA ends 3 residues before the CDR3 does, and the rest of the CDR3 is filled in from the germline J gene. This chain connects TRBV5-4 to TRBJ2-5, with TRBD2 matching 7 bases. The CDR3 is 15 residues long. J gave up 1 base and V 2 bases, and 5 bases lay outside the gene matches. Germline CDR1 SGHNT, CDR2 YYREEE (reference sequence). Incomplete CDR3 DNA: TGTGCCAGCAGCTTACGTGGGGGGGGCCAAGAGACC. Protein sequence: CASSLRGGGQET. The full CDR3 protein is CASSLRGGGQETQYF. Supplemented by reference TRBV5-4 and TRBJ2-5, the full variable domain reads ETGVTQSPTHLIKTRGQQVTLRCSSQSGHNTVSWYQQALGQGPQFIFQYYREEENGRGNFPPRFSGLQFPNYSSELNVNALELDDSALYLCASSLRGGGQETQYFGPGTRLLVL.

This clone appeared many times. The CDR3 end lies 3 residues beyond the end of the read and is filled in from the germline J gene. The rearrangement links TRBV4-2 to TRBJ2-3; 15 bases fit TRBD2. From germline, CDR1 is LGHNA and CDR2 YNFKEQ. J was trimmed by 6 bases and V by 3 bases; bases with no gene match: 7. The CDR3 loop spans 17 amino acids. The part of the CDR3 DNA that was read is TGTGCCAGCAGCCAGAGGACTAGCGGGGGGGAGGTGGATACG. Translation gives CASSQRTSGGEVDT. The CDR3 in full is CASSQRTSGGEVDTQYF.

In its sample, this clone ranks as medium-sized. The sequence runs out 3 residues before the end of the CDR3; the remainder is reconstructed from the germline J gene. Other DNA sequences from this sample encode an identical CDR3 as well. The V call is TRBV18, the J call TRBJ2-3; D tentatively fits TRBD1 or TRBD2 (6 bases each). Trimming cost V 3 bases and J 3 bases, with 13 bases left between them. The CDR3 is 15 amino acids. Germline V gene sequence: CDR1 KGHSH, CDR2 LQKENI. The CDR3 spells CASSPPQGRTDTQYF. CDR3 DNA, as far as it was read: TGTGCCAGCTCACCCCCCCAGGGGAGGACAGATACG.

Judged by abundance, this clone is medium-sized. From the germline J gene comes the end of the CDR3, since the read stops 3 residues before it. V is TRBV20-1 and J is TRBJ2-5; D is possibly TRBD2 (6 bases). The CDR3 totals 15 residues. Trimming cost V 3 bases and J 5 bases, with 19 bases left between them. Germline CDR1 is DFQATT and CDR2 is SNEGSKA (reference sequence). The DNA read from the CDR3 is TGCAGTGCTAGGGCCCCCAGTGGGGGGTGGGAGACC. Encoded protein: CSARAPSGGWET. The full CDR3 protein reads CSARAPSGGWETQYF.

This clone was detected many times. The covered CDR3 bases are TGTGCCAGCAGCGTAGAGGCCCTCGGGTTGAATGAG. Translating gives CASSVEALGLNE. The full-length CDR3 reads as CASSVEALGLNEQFF. This chain uses TRBV9 with TRBJ2-1; D call uncertain. The DNA ends 3 residues before the CDR3 does, and the rest of the CDR3 is filled in from the germline J gene. Trimming left V 0 bases short and J 7 bases short, with 14 bases between. There are 15 residues in the CDR3. Looked up from germline, CDR1 is SGDLS and CDR2 is YYNGEE.

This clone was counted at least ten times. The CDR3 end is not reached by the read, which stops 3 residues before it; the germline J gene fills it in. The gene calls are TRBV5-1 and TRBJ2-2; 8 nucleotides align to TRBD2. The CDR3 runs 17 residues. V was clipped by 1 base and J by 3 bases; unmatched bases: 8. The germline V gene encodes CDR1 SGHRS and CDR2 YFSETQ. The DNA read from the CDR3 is TGCGCCAGCAGCTTGTTTTCGCGGGGGGAATACACCGGGGAG. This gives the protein CASSLFSRGEYTGE. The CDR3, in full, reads CASSLFSRGEYTGELFF.

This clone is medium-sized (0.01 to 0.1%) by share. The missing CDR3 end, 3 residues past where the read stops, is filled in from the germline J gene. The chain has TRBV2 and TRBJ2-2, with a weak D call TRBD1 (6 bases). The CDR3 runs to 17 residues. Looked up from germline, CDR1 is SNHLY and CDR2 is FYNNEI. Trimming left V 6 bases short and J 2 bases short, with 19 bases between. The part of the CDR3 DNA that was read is TGTGCCAGCAGAAGCGTGGGGGCGACGGTCAACACCGGGGAG. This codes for CASRSVGATVNTGE. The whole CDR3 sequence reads CASRSVGATVNTGELFF.

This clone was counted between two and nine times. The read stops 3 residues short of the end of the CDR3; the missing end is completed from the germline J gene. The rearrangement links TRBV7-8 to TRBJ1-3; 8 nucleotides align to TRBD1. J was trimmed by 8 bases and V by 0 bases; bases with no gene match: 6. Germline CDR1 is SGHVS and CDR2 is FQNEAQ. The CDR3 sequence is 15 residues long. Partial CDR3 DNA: TGTGCCAGCAGCTTAGCGGGACAGGTTAAGGACACC. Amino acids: CASSLAGQVKDT. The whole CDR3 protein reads CASSLAGQVKDTIYF.

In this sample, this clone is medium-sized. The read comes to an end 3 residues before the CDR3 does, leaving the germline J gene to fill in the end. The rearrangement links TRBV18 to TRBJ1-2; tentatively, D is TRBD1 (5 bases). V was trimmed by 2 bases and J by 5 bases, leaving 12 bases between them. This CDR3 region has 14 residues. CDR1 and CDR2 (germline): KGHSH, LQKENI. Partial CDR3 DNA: TGTGCCAGCTCACCAGAAAGGGGACTATATGGC. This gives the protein CASSPERGLYG. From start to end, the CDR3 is CASSPERGLYGYTF.

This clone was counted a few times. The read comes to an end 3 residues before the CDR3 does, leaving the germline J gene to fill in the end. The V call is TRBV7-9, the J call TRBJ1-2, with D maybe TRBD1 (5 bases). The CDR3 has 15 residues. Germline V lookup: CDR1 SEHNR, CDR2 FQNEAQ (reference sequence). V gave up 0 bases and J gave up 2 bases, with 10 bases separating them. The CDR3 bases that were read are TGTGCCAGCAGCTTAGCGGGGGGGAGGAACTATGGC. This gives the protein CASSLAGGRNYG. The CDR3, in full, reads CASSLAGGRNYGYTF.

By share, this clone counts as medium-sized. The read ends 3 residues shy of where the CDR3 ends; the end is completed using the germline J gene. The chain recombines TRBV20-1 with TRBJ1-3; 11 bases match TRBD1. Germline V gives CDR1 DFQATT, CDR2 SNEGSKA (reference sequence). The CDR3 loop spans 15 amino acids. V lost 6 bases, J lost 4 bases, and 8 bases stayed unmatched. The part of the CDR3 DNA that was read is TGCAGTGCAGCGGGACAGGGGGGTCGGGGAAACACC. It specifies CSAAGQGGRGNT. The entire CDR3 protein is CSAAGQGGRGNTIYF.

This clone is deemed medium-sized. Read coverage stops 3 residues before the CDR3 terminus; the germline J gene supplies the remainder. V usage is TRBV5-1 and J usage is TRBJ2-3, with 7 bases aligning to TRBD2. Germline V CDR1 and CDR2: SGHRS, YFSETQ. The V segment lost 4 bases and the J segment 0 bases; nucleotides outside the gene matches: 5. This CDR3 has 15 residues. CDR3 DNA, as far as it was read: TGCGCCAGCAGCGTCACAGCGGGGAGCACAGATACG. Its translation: CASSVTAGSTDT. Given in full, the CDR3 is CASSVTAGSTDTQYF.

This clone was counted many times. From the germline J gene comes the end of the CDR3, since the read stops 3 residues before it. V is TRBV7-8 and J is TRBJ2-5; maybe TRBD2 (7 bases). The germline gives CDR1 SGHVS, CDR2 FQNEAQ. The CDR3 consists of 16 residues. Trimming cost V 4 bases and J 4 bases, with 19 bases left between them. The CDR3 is CASSYRGGALGETQYF. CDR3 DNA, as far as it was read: TGTGCCAGCAGCTACCGTGGGGGGGCCCTAGGAGAGACC.

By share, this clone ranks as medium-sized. The chain's CDR3 is CSAQGQYYGYTF. The sequenced CDR3 bases are TGCAGCGCACAGGGACAATACTATGGC. This chain connects TRBV29-1 to TRBJ1-2, with D perhaps TRBD1 (6 bases). The read is 3 residues too short to cover the CDR3 end, so that end is filled in from the germline J gene. The CDR3 runs 12 residues. Trimming cost V 7 bases and J 3 bases, with 12 bases left between them. CDR1 SQVTM and CDR2 ANQGSEA come from the germline V gene.

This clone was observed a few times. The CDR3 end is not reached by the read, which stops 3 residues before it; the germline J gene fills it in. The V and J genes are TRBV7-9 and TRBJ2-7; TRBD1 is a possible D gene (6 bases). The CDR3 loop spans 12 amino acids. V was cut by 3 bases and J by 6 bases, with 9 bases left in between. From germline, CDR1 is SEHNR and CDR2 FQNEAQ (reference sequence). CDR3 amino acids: CASSLGAVEQYF. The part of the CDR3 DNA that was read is TGTGCCAGCAGCTTGGGGGCGGTCGAG.

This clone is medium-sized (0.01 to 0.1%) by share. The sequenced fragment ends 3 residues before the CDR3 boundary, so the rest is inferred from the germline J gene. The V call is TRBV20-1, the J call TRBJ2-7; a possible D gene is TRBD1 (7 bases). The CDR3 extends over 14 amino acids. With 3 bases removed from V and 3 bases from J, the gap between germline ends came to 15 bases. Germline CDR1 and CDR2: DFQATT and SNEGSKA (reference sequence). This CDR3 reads CSARPRGDSYEQYF. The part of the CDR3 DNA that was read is TGCAGTGCTAGGCCCAGGGGGGATAGCTACGAG.

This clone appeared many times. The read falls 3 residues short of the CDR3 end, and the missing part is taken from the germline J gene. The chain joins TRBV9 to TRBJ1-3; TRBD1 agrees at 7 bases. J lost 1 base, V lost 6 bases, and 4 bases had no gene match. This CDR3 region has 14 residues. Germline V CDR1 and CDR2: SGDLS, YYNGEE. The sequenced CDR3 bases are TGTGCCAGCACCTCGACAGGGTCTGGAAACACC. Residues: CASTSTGSGNT. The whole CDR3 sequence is CASTSTGSGNTIYF.

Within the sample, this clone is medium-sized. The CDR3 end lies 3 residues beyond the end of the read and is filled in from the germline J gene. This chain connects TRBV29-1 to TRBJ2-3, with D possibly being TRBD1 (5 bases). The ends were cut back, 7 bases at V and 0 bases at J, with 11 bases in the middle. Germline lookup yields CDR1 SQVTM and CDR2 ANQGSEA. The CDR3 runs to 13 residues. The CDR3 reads CSAPGASTDTQYF. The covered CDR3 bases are TGCAGCGCCCCTGGGGCTAGCACAGATACG.

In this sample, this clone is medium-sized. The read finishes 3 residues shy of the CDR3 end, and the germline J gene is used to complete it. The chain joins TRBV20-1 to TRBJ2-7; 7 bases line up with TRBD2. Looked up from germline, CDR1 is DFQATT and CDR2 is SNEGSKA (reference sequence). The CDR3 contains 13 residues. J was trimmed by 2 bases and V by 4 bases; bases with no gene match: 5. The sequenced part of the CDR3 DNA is TGCAGTGCTACCTCGGGACTAACCTACGAG. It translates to CSATSGLTYE. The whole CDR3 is CSATSGLTYEQYF.

The sequenced part of the CDR3 DNA is TGTGCCAGTAGCGATTACAGGGGCGGCAATCAGCCC. This translates into CASSDYRGGNQP. The entire CDR3 protein is CASSDYRGGNQPQHF. The chain has TRBV19 and TRBJ1-5; 7 bases map to TRBD1. Coverage ceases 3 residues before the CDR3 finishes, and the germline J gene fills in the end. The germline V gene encodes CDR1 LNHDA and CDR2 SQIVND (reference sequence). This CDR3 is built from 15 residues. V shed 6 bases and J 2 bases; nucleotides not matched to a gene: 7.

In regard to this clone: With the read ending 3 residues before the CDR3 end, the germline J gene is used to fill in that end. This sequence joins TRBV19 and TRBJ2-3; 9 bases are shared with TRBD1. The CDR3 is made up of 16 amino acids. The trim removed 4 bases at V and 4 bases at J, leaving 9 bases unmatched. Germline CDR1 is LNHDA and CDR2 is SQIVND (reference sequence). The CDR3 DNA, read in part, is TGTGCCAGTAGTACCGGGACAGGGTTGCTCCCAGATACG. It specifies CASSTGTGLLPDT. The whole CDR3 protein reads CASSTGTGLLPDTQYF.

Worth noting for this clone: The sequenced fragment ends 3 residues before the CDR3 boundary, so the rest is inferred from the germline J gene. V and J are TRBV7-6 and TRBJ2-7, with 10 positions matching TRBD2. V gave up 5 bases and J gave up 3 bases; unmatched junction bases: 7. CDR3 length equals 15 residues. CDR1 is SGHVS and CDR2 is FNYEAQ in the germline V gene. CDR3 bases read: TGTGCCAGCAGCGTACTTAGCGGGGGGTTCTACGAG. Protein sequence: CASSVLSGGFYE. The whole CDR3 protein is CASSVLSGGFYEQYF. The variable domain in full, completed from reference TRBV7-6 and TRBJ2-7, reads GAGVSQSPRYKVTKRGQDVALRCDPISGHVSLYWYRQALGQGPEFLTYFNYEAQQDKSGLPNDRFSAERPEGSISTLTIQRTEQRDSAMYRCASSVLSGGFYEQYFGPGTRLTVT.

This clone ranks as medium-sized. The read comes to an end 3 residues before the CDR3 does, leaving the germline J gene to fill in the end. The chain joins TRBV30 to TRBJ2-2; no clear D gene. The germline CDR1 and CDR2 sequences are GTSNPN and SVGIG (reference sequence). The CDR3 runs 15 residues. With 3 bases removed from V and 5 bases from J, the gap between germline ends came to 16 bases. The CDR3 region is CAWRTPFPGTGELFF. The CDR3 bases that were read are TGTGCCTGGAGGACGCCCTTCCCCGGGACCGGGGAG.

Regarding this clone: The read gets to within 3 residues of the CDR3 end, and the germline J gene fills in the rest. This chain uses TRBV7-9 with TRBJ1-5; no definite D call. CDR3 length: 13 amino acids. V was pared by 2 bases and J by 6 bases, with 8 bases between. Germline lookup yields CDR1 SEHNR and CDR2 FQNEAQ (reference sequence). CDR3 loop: CASSLLAGQPQHF. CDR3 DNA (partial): TGTGCCAGCAGCTTACTCGCCGGTCAGCCC.

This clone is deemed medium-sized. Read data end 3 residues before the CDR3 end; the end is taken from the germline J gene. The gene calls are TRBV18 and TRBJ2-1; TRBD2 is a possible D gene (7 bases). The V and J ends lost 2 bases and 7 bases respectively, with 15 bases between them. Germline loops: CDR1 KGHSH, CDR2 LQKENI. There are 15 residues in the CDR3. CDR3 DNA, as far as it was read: TGTGCCAGCTCACCAATGGGGGGGGCTTTGAATGAG. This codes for CASSPMGGALNE. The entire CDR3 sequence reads CASSPMGGALNEQFF.

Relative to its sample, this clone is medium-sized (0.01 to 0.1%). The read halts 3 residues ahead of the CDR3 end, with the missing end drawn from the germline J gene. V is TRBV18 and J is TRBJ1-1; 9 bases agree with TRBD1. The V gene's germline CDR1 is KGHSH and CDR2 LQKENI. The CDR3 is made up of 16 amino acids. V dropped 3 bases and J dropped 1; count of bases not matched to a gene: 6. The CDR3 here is CASSPGTGTTNTEAFF. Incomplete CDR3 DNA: TGTGCCAGCTCACCCGGGACAGGGACCACGAACACTGAA.

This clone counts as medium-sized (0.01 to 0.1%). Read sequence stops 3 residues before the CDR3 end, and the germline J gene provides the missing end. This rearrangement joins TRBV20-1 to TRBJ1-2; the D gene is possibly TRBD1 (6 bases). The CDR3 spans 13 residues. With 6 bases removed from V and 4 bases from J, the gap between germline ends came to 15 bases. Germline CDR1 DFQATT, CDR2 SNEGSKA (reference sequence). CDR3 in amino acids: CSATGTDIYGYTF. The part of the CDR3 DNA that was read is TGCAGTGCCACAGGGACCGATATCTATGGC.

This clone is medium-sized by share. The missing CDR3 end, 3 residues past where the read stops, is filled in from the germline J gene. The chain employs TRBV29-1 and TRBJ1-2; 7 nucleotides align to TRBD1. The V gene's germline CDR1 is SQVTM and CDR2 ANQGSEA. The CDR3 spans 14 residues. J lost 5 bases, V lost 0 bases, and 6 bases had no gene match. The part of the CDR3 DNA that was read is TGCAGCGTTGAAGATAGAGGGACAGAATATGGC. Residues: CSVEDRGTEYG. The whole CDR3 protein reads CSVEDRGTEYGYTF.